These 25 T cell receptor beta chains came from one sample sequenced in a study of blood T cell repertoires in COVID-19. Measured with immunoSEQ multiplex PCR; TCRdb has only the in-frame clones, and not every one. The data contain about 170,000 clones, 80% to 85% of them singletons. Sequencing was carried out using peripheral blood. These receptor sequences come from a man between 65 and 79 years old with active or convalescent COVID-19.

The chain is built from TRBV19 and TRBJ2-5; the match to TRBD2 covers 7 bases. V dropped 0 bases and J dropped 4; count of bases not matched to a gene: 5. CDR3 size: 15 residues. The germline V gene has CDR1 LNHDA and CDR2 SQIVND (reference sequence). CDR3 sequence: CASSIEGGMRETQYF. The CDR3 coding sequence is TGTGCCAGTAGTATAGAGGGAGGGATGAGAGAGACCCAGTACTTC.

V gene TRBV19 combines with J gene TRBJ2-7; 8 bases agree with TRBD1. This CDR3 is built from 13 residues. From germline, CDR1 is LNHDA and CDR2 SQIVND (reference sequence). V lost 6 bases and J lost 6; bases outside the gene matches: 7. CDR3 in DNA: TGTGCCAGTAGCCAGACAGGGGTTCGCGAGCAGTACTTC. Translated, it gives CASSQTGVREQYF.

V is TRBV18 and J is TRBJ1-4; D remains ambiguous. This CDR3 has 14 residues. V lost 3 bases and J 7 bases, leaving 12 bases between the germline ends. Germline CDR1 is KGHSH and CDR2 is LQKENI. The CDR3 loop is CASSPAPGSEKLFF. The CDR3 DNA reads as TGTGCCAGCTCACCTGCCCCGGGGTCTGAAAAACTGTTTTTT.

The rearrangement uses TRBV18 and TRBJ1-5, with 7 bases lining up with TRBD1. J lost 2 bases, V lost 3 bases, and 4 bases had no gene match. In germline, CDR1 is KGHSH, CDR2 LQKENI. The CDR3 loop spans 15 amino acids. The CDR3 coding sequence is TGTGCCAGCTCACCTAGGGACAGTGGCAATCAGCCCCAGCATTTT. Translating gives CASSPRDSGNQPQHF.

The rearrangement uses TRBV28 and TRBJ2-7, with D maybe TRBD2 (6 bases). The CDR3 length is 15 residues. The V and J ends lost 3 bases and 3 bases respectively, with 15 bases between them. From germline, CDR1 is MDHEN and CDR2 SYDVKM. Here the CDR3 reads CASSFPGTGNYEQYF. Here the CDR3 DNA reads TGTGCCAGCAGTTTCCCTGGGACTGGTAACTACGAGCAGTACTTC.

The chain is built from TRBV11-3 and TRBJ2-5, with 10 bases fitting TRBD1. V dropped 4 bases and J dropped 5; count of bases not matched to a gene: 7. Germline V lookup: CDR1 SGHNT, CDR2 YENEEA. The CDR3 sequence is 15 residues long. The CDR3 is CASSSGQGIRETQYF. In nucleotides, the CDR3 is TGTGCCAGCAGCTCGGGACAGGGGATTAGGGAGACCCAGTACTTC.

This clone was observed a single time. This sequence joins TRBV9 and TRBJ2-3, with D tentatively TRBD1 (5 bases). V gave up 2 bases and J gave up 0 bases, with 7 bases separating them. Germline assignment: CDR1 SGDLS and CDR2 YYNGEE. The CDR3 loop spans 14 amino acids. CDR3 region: CASSVDSSTDTQYF. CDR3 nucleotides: TGTGCCAGCAGCGTCGACAGTAGCACAGATACGCAGTATTTT.

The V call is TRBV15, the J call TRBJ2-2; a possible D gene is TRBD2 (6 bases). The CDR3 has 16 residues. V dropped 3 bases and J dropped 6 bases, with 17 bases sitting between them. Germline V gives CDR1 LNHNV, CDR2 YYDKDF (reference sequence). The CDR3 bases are TGTGCCACCAGCAGGGTTAAGCGGGCAGACCCCGGGGAGCTGTTTTTT. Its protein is CATSRVKRADPGELFF.

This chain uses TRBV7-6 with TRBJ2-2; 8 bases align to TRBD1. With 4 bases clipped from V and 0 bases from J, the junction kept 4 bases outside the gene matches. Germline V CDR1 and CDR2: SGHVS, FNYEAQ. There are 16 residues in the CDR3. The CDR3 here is CASSSQGQANTGELFF. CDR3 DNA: TGTGCCAGCAGCTCTCAGGGACAGGCGAACACCGGGGAGCTGTTTTTT. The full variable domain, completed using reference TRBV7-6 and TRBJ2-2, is GAGVSQSPRYKVTKRGQDVALRCDPISGHVSLYWYRQALGQGPEFLTYFNYEAQQDKSGLPNDRFSAERPEGSISTLTIQRTEQRDSAMYRCASSSQGQANTGELFFGEGSRLTVL.

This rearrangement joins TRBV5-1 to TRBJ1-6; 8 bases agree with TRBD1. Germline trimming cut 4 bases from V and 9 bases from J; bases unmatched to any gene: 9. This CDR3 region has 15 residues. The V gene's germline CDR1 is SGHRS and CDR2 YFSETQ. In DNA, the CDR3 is TGCGCCAGCAGCACCCGACAGGGGCGAAGTTCACCCCTCCACTTT. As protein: CASSTRQGRSSPLHF.

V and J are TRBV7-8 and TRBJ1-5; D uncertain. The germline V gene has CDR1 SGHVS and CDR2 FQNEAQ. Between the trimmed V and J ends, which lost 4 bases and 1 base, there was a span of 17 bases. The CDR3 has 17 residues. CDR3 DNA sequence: TGTGCCAGCAGCTCCGGCGGAGGCCCCGGGAGCAATCAGCCCCAGCATTTT. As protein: CASSSGGGPGSNQPQHF.

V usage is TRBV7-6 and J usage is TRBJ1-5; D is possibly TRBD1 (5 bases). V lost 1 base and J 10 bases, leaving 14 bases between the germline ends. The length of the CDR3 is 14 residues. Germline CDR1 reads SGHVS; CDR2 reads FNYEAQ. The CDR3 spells CASSLEGARSPQHF. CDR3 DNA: TGTGCCAGCAGCTTAGAAGGGGCAAGAAGCCCCCAGCATTTT.

CDR3 nucleotide sequence: TGTGCCAGCAGCTCGAGGATATTAGCGGGAGCCGATACGCAGTATTTT. Protein product: CASSSRILAGADTQYF. This chain joins TRBV5-4 and TRBJ2-3; 9 nucleotides align to TRBD2. The CDR3 extends over 16 amino acids. V lost 3 bases to trimming and J lost 6 bases; unmatched junction nucleotides: 11. Germline V CDR1 and CDR2: SGHNT, YYREEE (reference sequence).

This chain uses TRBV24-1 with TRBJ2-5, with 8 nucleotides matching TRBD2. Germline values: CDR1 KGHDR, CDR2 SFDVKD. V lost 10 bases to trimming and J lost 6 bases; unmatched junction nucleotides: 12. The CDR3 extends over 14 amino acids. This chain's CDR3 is CATGEAGASQTQYF. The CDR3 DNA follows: TGTGCCACGGGGGAAGCGGGAGCGTCGCAGACCCAGTACTTC.

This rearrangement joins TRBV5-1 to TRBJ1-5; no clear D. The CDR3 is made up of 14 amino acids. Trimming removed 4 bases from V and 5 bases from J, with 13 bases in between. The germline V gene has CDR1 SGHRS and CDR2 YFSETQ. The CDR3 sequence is CASSLDGLDQPQHF. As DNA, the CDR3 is TGCGCCAGCAGCCTGGACGGGTTGGATCAGCCCCAGCATTTT.

CDR3 in amino acids: CATSKPGQGYQPQHF. Here the CDR3 DNA reads TGTGCCACCAGCAAACCGGGACAGGGGTATCAGCCCCAGCATTTT. The chain couples TRBV15 to TRBJ1-5; TRBD1 aligns across 10 bases. Germline V gene data show CDR1 as LNHNV and CDR2 as YYDKDF (reference sequence). The trim removed 4 bases at V and 5 bases at J, leaving 5 bases unmatched. The CDR3 runs to 15 residues.

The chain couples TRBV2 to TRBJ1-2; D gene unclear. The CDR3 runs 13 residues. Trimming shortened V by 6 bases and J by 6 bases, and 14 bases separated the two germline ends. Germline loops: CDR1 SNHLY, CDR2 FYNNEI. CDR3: CASRSKDWDGYTF. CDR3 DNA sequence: TGTGCCAGCAGATCTAAGGACTGGGATGGCTACACCTTC.

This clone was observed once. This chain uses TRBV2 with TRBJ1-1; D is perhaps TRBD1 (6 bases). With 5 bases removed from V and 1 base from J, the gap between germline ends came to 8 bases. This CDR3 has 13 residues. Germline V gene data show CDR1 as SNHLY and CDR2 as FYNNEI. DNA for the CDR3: TGTGCCAGCAGTCAGGGGTCGAACACTGAAGCTTTCTTT. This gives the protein CASSQGSNTEAFF.

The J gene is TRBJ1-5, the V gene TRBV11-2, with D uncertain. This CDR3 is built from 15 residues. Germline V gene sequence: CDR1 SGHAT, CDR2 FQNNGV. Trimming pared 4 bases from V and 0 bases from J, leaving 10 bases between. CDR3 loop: CASSYGSNSNQPQHF. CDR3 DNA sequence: TGTGCCAGCAGCTACGGGAGTAATAGCAATCAGCCCCAGCATTTT.

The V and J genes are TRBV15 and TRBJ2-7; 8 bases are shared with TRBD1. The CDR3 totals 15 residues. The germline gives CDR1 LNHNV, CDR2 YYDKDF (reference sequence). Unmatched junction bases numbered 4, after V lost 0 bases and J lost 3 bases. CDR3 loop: CATSRDQGAGYEQYF. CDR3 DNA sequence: TGTGCCACCAGCAGAGATCAGGGGGCGGGCTACGAGCAGTACTTC.

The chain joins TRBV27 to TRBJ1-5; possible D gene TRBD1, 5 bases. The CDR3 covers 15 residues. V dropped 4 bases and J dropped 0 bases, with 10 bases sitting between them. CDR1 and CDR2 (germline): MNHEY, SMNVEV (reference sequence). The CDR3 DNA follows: TGTGCCAGCAGTTACCACGACAGTAGCAATCAGCCCCAGCATTTT. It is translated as CASSYHDSSNQPQHF.

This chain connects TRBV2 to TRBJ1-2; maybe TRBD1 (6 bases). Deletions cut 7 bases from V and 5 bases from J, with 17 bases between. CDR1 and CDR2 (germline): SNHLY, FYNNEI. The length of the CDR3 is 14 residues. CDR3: CASNWGQVSYGYTF. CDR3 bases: TGTGCCAGCAACTGGGGACAAGTTTCTTATGGCTACACCTTC.

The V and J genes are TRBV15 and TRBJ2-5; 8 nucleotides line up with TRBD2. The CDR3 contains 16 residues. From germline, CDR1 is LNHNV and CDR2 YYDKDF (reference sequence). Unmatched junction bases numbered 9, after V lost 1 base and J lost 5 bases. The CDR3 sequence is CATSRGVAGGGETQYF. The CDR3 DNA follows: TGTGCCACCAGCAGAGGGGTCGCGGGGGGAGGTGAGACCCAGTACTTC.

Here the CDR3 DNA reads TGCGCCAGCAGCCTCGGACTAGCGAGAGCCCACGAGCAGTACTTC. It codes for CASSLGLARAHEQYF. This chain links TRBV5-1 with TRBJ2-7; TRBD2 aligns across 9 bases. V lost 4 bases and J lost 5; bases outside the gene matches: 10. Germline CDR1 reads SGHRS; CDR2 reads YFSETQ. The CDR3 has 15 residues.

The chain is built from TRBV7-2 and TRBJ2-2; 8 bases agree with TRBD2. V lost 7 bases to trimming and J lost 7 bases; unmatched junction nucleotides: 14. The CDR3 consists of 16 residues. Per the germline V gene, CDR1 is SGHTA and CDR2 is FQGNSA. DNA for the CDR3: TGTGCCAGCAACCCGACAACGGGAGGGCGAGGCGGGGAGCTGTTTTTT. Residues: CASNPTTGGRGGELFF.